This TCR beta chain was recovered during a study of shared clonotypes between healthy human individuals. The CDR3 is made up of 14 amino acids. Germline V gene sequence: CDR1 SGHTA, CDR2 FQGNSA. The germline V and J ends were trimmed by 1 base and 0 bases, with 4 bases remaining between them. On this clone: This specimen includes other DNA sequences encoding the same CDR3.

The method was immunoSEQ multiplex PCR; TCRdb's version includes in-frame clones alone and lacks a portion of them. Counted here are roughly 2.5 million clones, 90% to 95% occurring once; the ten biggest clones make up around 0.15%. Sequenced: naive CD4+ T cells sorted from blood. As for subset: CD45RA+ positively selected. The V gene is TRBV7-2, the J gene TRBJ2-1; D is unresolved. This TCR came from a man aged 18 to 30 in good health. The CDR3 DNA reads TGTGCCAGCAGCTTAGTCAGCTCCTACAATGAGCAGTTCTTC. Translation: CASSLVSSYNEQFF. Full variable domain (rest looked up from reference TRBV7-2 and TRBJ2-1): GAGVSQSPSNKVTEKGKDVELRCDPISGHTALYWYRQSLGQGLEFLIYFQGNSAPDKSGLPSDRFSAERTGGSVSTLTIQRTQQEDSAVYLCASSLVSSYNEQFFGPGTRLTVL.